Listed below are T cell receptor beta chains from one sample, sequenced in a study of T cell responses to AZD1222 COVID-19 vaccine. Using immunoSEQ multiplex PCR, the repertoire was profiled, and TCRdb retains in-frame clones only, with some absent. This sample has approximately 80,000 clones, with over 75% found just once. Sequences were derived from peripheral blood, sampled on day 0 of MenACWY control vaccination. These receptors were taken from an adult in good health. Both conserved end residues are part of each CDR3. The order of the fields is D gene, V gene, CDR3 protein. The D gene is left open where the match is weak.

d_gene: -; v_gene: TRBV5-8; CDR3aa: CASSVLTGNTEAFF
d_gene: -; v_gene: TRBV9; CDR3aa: CASSVATGRSGNTIYF
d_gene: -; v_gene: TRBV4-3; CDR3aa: CASSQSPGTGANEQFF
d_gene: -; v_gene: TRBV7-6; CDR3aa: CASSPTTDVNNEQFF
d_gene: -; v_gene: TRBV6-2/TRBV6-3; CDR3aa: CASSYLDGYTF
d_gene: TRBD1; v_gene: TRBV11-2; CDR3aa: CASQMGQGMQQYF
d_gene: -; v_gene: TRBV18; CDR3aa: CASRPAGSGANVLTF
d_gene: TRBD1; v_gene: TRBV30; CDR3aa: CAWNPKGQGDQPQHF
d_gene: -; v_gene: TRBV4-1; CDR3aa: CASSPQGNYGYTF
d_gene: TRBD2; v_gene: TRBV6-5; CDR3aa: CASRTSGGAREQFF
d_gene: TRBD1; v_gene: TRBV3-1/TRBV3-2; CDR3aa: CASSQKGAGTQYF
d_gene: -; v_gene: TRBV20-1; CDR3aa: CSASMQARPDQPQHF
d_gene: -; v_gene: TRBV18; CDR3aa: CASSPISTQTEQYF
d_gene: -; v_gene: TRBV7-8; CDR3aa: CASTLGGQGNYEQYF
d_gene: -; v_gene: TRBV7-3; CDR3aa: CASSFRSGANVLTF
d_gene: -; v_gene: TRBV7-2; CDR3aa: CASSLMPAQPQHF
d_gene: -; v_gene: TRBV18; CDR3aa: CASSPQTQGTGVEKLFF
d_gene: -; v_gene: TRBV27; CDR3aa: CASSFQGRVYEQYF
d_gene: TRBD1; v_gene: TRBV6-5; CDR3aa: CAARWGQGMNYGYTF
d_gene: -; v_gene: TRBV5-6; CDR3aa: CASSLLARMGNEQFF
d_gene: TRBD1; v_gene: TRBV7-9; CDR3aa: CASSLAGTGGNDYGYTF
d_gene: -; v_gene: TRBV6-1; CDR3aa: CASSEGPQNNEQFF
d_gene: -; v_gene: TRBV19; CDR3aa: CASRIGNTEAFF
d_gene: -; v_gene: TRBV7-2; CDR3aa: CASSSPDIGKNIQYF
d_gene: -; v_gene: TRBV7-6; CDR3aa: CASSLPRGQGPNTEAFF
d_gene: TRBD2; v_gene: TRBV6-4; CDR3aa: CASRRLAGSNTQYF
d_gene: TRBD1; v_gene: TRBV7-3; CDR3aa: CASSSTGVSYNEQFF
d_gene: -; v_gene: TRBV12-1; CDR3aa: CASSLLQSNYGYTF
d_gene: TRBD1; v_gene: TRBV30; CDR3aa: CAWSEVGTGRYNEQFF
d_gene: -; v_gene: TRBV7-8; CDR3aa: CASSTTEGLGYTF
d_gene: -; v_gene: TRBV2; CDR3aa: CASRPGLLGGNEKLFF
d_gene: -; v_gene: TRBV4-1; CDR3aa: CASSQIGQSYGYTF
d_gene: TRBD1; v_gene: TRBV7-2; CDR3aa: CASSFARDRGLDTGELFF
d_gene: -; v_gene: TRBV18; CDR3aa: CASSHGDNEQFF
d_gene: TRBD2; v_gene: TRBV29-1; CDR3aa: CSVLLAGHQETQYF
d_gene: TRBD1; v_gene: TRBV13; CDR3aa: CASSPSEQGIYEQYF
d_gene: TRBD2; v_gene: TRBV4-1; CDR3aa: CASSQDPPTGGAIYEQYF
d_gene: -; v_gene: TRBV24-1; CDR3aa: CATSDLLDRHSLNTEAFF
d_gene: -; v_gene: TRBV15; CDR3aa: CATSIDGSANEQFF
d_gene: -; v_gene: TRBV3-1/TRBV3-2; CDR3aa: CASSPIPVPGPGYNEQFF